A single sample gave rise to the 5 T cell receptor beta chains below, sequenced in a study of early T cells in non-severe SARS-CoV-2 infection. TCRdb re-analysed the 5' RACE reads in MiXCR, keeping a single row per CDR3 protein. The sample shows roughly 55,000 distinct CDR3 sequences, under 15% of them seen only once. Sequencing was performed on whole blood, taken at baseline. These receptor sequences come from an adult who was a healthcare worker with PCR-confirmed SARS-CoV-2 infection or an uninfected control (not recorded which).

This clonotype has just a few counts. This chain uses TRBV5-1 with TRBJ2-3; 7 bases line up with TRBD1. V dropped 6 bases and J dropped 3; count of bases not matched to a gene: 19. The CDR3 sequence is 18 residues long. Per germline, CDR1 SGHRS and CDR2 YFSETQ. For the CDR3, the DNA is TGCGCCAGCACCTCGTCCCAGGGGGTTGTCATGGAAACAGATACGCAGTATTTT. This translates into CASTSSQGVVMETDTQYF.

This clonotype was detected a few times. The chain joins TRBV5-5 to TRBJ2-7, with 7 positions matching TRBD1. From germline, CDR1 is SGHKS and CDR2 YYEKEE (reference sequence). The V segment lost 4 bases and the J segment 5 bases; nucleotides outside the gene matches: 3. The length of the CDR3 is 12 residues. CDR3 nucleotide sequence: TGTGCCAGCAGCACGGGACAGAACGAGCAGTACTTC. Amino acid sequence: CASSTGQNEQYF.

There are many counts of this clonotype. The chain links TRBV20-1 to TRBJ1-6; TRBD1 is a possible D gene (6 bases). The V gene lost 3 bases and the J gene lost 10 bases, with 16 bases spanning the gap. The germline CDR1 and CDR2 sequences are DFQATT and SNEGSKA (reference sequence). The CDR3 length is 14 residues. CDR3 region: CSASPPAGDSPLHF. The CDR3, as DNA: TGCAGTGCTAGTCCCCCAGCAGGGGACTCACCCCTCCACTTT.

The chain is built from TRBV7-9 and TRBJ1-1; possibly TRBD1 for D (5 bases). Trimming removed 7 bases at V and 8 bases at J, with 14 bases between. Germline lookup yields CDR1 SEHNR and CDR2 FQNEAQ (reference sequence). The CDR3 consists of 12 residues. DNA of the CDR3: TGTGCCAGCACCGGTGAGGGGACCGAAGCTTTCTTT. It translates to CASTGEGTEAFF.

This clonotype has a single count. The chain is built from TRBV20-1 and TRBJ2-3; D may correspond to TRBD1 or TRBD2 (5 bases each). Per germline, CDR1 DFQATT and CDR2 SNEGSKA (reference sequence). This CDR3 has 14 amino acids. V lost 6 bases and J lost 5, with 18 bases in between. The CDR3 DNA sequence: TGCAGTGCGGGAGCCATGGGGGTTGTAGATACGCAGTATTTT. This codes for CSAGAMGVVDTQYF.